A single TCR beta chain is shown here with its context. The antigen is unknown. The sample belongs to a study of T cell responses to AZD1222 COVID-19 vaccine. J gave up 8 bases and V 3 bases, and 4 bases lay outside the gene matches. The CDR3 length is 13 residues. Germline values: CDR1 SGDLS, CDR2 YYNGEE. This table comes from immunoSEQ multiplex PCR, and its TCRdb copy is limited to in-frame clones, with some not included. Of approximately 45,000 clones listed, roughly 90% are singletons. Study results and caveats: There were mostly white British donors and more females than males, and clonal diversity was possibly underestimated. The breadth and depth of Spike-specific TCRs increased once two AZD1222 doses had been given.

The source of this sequence is an adult who received the AZD1222 COVID-19 vaccine. The rearrangement links TRBV9 to TRBJ2-1; 8 nucleotides line up with TRBD2. The sequencing used peripheral blood, collected 28 days after the second AZD1222 dose. The CDR3 DNA is TGTGCCAGCAGCGACCGCGGGGGGTATGAGCAGTTCTTC. This encodes CASSDRGGYEQFF.